This TCR beta chain derives from a study of technical replicates of blood from a handful of donors. The CDR3 is 18 amino acids. Clones were sequenced by immunoSEQ multiplex PCR, and TCRdb holds only the in-frame ones, with some missing. This table holds roughly 90,000 clones, 94% found once. This chain joins TRBV21-1 and TRBJ1-4; the table's D gene call, TRBD1, was not cross checked with the DNA. TRBV21-1 is a pseudogene. Source material: T cells isolated from PBMCs. This TCR derives from a human donor in good health. The CDR3 nucleotides are TGTGCCAGCAGCAAACTGGCCAGGGCCGTAGCAACTAATGAAAAACTGTTTTTT. Translated: CASSKLARAVATNEKLFF.